Each of the 22 T cell receptor beta chains below was sequenced from the same sample in a study of CD4 T cell repertoires in COVID-19. Profiled with immunoSEQ multiplex PCR; TCRdb holds only in-frame clones, not every one. The repertoire holds approximately 75,000 clones, with approximately 83% as singletons. Here the sequenced sample was CD4+ T cells from peripheral blood, taken after recovery from COVID-19. The receptor source for this set is a human donor who had COVID-19.

The J gene is TRBJ2-5, the V gene TRBV18, with 8 positions matching TRBD2. Trimming cost V 3 bases and J 0 bases; bases outside gene matches: 3. The CDR3 runs 15 residues. Germline assignment: CDR1 KGHSH and CDR2 LQKENI. CDR3 DNA: TGTGCCAGCTCACCCCCTAGCGGGTACCAAGAGACCCAGTACTTC. Amino acids: CASSPPSGYQETQYF.

This chain connects TRBV30 to TRBJ1-5; D may be TRBD1 (5 bases). V gave up 2 bases and J gave up 6 bases, with 11 bases separating them. Germline assignment: CDR1 GTSNPN and CDR2 SVGIG (reference sequence). The CDR3 contains 13 residues. In DNA form, the CDR3 reads TGTGCCTGGAGTACGGGGGGAGCTCAGCCCCAGCATTTT. Residues: CAWSTGGAQPQHF. The whole variable domain, remainder taken from reference TRBV30 and TRBJ1-5, is SQTIHQWPATLVQPVGSPLSLECTVEGTSNPNLYWYRQAAGRGLQLLFYSVGIGQISSEVPQNLSASRPQDRQFILSSKKLLLSDSGFYLCAWSTGGAQPQHFGDGTRLSIL.

The chain uses TRBV5-5 and TRBJ1-3; D gene unclear. CDR1 SGHKS and CDR2 YYEKEE come from the germline V gene (reference sequence). This CDR3 is built from 15 residues. Trimming cost V 0 bases and J 0 bases, with 7 bases left between them. CDR3 DNA sequence: TGTGCCAGCAGCTTGGACCCGACCTCTGGAAACACCATATATTTT. Translation gives CASSLDPTSGNTIYF.

The chain has TRBV7-9 and TRBJ1-5, with D tentatively TRBD1 (5 bases). CDR1 and CDR2 (germline): SEHNR, FQNEAQ (reference sequence). The germline V and J ends were trimmed by 1 base and 4 bases, with 11 bases remaining between them. The CDR3 loop spans 15 amino acids. The CDR3 loop is CASSLGQGINQPQHF. The CDR3 coding sequence is TGTGCCAGCAGCTTAGGCCAGGGTATAAATCAGCCCCAGCATTTT.

The rearrangement joins TRBV5-1 to TRBJ1-4, with a possible D match to TRBD1 (5 bases). The CDR3 is 15 amino acids. Germline CDR1 and CDR2: SGHRS and YFSETQ. V lost 4 bases and J 8 bases, leaving 18 bases between the germline ends. CDR3 sequence: CASSADTPREEKLFF. In nucleotides, the CDR3 is TGCGCCAGCAGCGCGGACACTCCGAGGGAGGAAAAACTGTTTTTT.

The gene calls are TRBV6-5 and TRBJ1-1; D unresolved. Germline V gives CDR1 MNHEY, CDR2 SVGAGI. Deletions cut 11 bases from V and 3 bases from J, with 10 bases between. There are 11 residues in the CDR3. The CDR3 loop reads CACGRDTEAFF. CDR3 sequence (DNA): TGTGCCTGTGGCCGGGACACTGAAGCTTTCTTT.

This rearrangement joins TRBV28 to TRBJ2-1; maybe TRBD2 (7 bases). Per the germline V gene, CDR1 is MDHEN and CDR2 is SYDVKM. This CDR3 has 15 amino acids. V gave up 3 bases and J gave up 4 bases, with 13 bases separating them. CDR3 in amino acids: CASSFPGGGYNEQFF. The CDR3 DNA sequence: TGTGCCAGCAGTTTTCCGGGGGGCGGGTACAATGAGCAGTTCTTC.

The V and J genes are TRBV9 and TRBJ2-7; TRBD1 matches at 11 bases. Germline V CDR1 and CDR2: SGDLS, YYNGEE. This CDR3 is 15 amino acids long. V dropped 4 bases and J dropped 3; count of bases not matched to a gene: 6. Here the CDR3 DNA reads TGTGCCAGCAGCCCTCGGACAGGGGGCAGCTACGAGCAGTACTTC. The encoded protein is CASSPRTGGSYEQYF.

The V and J genes are TRBV12-3 or TRBV12-4 and TRBJ2-3; a possible D gene is TRBD2 (5 bases). CDR3 length: 12 amino acids. Trimming cost V 7 bases and J 4 bases, with 9 bases left between them. CDR3 bases: TGTGCCAGCACTAAGGGAGCAGATACGCAGTATTTT. Its translation: CASTKGADTQYF.

The gene calls are TRBV28 and TRBJ2-3; D is uncertain. The ends were cut back, 6 bases at V and 3 bases at J, with 10 bases in the middle. Germline V gene sequence: CDR1 MDHEN, CDR2 SYDVKM. The CDR3 spans 13 residues. The CDR3 region is CASRGSKTDTQYF. The CDR3 bases are TGTGCCAGCAGGGGGTCTAAGACAGATACGCAGTATTTT.

The chain uses TRBV30 and TRBJ2-1; D remains unclear. The germline gives CDR1 GTSNPN, CDR2 SVGIG (reference sequence). With 2 bases removed from V and 4 bases from J, the gap between germline ends came to 9 bases. This CDR3 has 13 residues. In DNA form, the CDR3 reads TGTGCCTGGAGTCGATGGCAGTACAATGAGCAGTTCTTC. It translates to CAWSRWQYNEQFF. The full variable domain, its missing parts supplied by reference TRBV30 and TRBJ2-1, is SQTIHQWPATLVQPVGSPLSLECTVEGTSNPNLYWYRQAAGRGLQLLFYSVGIGQISSEVPQNLSASRPQDRQFILSSKKLLLSDSGFYLCAWSRWQYNEQFFGPGTRLTVL.

This chain uses TRBV5-1 with TRBJ1-1; D not certain. Trimming cost V 4 bases and J 3 bases, with 4 bases left between them. This CDR3 comprises 11 residues. In germline, CDR1 is SGHRS, CDR2 YFSETQ. In nucleotides, the CDR3 is TGCGCCAGCAGCCTGGACACTGAAGCTTTCTTT. The encoded protein is CASSLDTEAFF.

The rearrangement links TRBV5-1 to TRBJ2-1; 8 bases map to TRBD1. Germline assignment: CDR1 SGHRS and CDR2 YFSETQ. Losses at the gene ends were 5 bases for V and 7 bases for J; bases not matched to a gene: 5. The CDR3 spans 13 residues. This CDR3 is CASSGQGANEQFF. The DNA of the CDR3 is TGCGCCAGCAGTGGGCAGGGGGCTAATGAGCAGTTCTTC.

V usage is TRBV27 and J usage is TRBJ2-7; D call uncertain. CDR1 is MNHEY and CDR2 is SMNVEV in the germline V gene (reference sequence). Trimming left V 9 bases short and J 2 bases short, with 26 bases between. The CDR3 runs 17 residues. The CDR3 bases are TGTGCCAGTTCGGTTGTAGATGCCTTGTCTCGAGCCTACGAGCAGTACTTC. This translates into CASSVVDALSRAYEQYF.

The chain joins TRBV19 to TRBJ2-1; TRBD2 matches at 16 bases. Germline-derived CDR1 and CDR2 are LNHDA and SQIVND (reference sequence). The length of the CDR3 is 20 residues. The V segment lost 5 bases and the J segment 0 bases; nucleotides outside the gene matches: 10. The CDR3 loop is CASSRRGLAGGASSYNEQFF. The CDR3 DNA reads as TGTGCCAGTAGTCGCCGGGGACTAGCGGGGGGGGCTAGCTCCTACAATGAGCAGTTCTTC.

This chain joins TRBV5-4 and TRBJ2-7; 9 bases are shared with TRBD1. Germline V gene lookup returns CDR1 SGHNT and CDR2 YYREEE (reference sequence). The CDR3 length is 13 residues. After removal of 6 bases from V and 6 bases from J, the junction contained 7 bases not matched to a gene. CDR3 bases: TGTGCCAGCAACCTACAGGGGGCAGGCGAGCAGTACTTC. Amino acids: CASNLQGAGEQYF. Together with reference TRBV5-4 and TRBJ2-7, the CDR3 gives the full variable domain: ETGVTQSPTHLIKTRGQQVTLRCSSQSGHNTVSWYQQALGQGPQFIFQYYREEENGRGNFPPRFSGLQFPNYSSELNVNALELDDSALYLCASNLQGAGEQYFGPGTRLTVT.

The chain joins TRBV6-1 to TRBJ1-4; 10 bases align to TRBD1. V was clipped by 3 bases and J by 3 bases; unmatched bases: 1. In germline, CDR1 is MNHNS, CDR2 SASEGT. The CDR3 loop spans 15 amino acids. This chain's CDR3 is CASSEGQGSNEKLFF. Here the CDR3 DNA reads TGTGCCAGCAGTGAGGGACAGGGGTCTAATGAAAAACTGTTTTTT.

The chain recombines TRBV6-5 with TRBJ1-1; 9 nucleotides align to TRBD1. Germline lookup yields CDR1 MNHEY and CDR2 SVGAGI. The V segment lost 0 bases and the J segment 4 bases; nucleotides outside the gene matches: 3. This CDR3 spans 15 amino acids. CDR3 nucleotide sequence: TGTGCCAGCAGTTACTCCCGGACAGGGGCCACTGAAGCTTTCTTT. This encodes CASSYSRTGATEAFF.

This rearrangement joins TRBV6-5 to TRBJ1-1; 7 nucleotides match TRBD1. The CDR3 has 14 residues. The germline V gene has CDR1 MNHEY and CDR2 SVGAGI. J was trimmed by 3 bases and V by 6 bases; bases with no gene match: 7. CDR3 sequence reads: CASRAQGGYTEAFF. In DNA form, the CDR3 reads TGTGCCAGCAGGGCCCAGGGGGGGTACACTGAAGCTTTCTTT.

The V gene is TRBV19, the J gene TRBJ2-5; D might be TRBD1 or TRBD2, each matching 6 bases. Germline CDR1 is LNHDA and CDR2 is SQIVND (reference sequence). CDR3 length equals 14 residues. V was shortened by 3 bases and J by 6 bases, with 14 bases between the two germline ends. CDR3 sequence reads: CASSMQGGGKTQYF. CDR3 nucleotides: TGTGCCAGTAGTATGCAAGGGGGAGGAAAGACCCAGTACTTC.

The chain recombines TRBV28 with TRBJ2-1; TRBD2 aligns across 10 bases. The germline V gene encodes CDR1 MDHEN and CDR2 SYDVKM. The CDR3 consists of 17 residues. With 5 bases clipped from V and 5 bases from J, the junction kept 12 bases outside the gene matches. CDR3 sequence: CASSEWTSGGTHNEQFF. CDR3 in DNA: TGTGCCAGCAGTGAATGGACTAGCGGAGGGACACACAATGAGCAGTTCTTC.

The chain is built from TRBV7-3 and TRBJ2-6; 8 bases fit TRBD1. The length of the CDR3 is 17 residues. CDR1 and CDR2 from the germline V gene are SGHTA and FQGTGA. V was pared by 5 bases and J by 0 bases, with 6 bases of the junction left unmatched. The CDR3 DNA reads TGTGCCAGCAGCACCCGACAGGGGAGCTCTGGGGCCAACGTCCTGACTTTC. This translates into CASSTRQGSSGANVLTF.